The next 4 T cell receptor beta chains were all read from a single sample in a study of blood T cells in healthy people across ages. For the second PCR, which ran for 7 to 11 cycles, a sample-barcoded 5' primer and a J-beta primer mix were used. TCRdb processed the 5' RACE reads anew with MiXCR; each CDR3 protein has one entry. The sample shows some 1.4 million distinct CDR3 sequences, around two fifths of them seen only once. Sample: blood. The receptors derive from a woman between 18 and 29 years old in good health.

The chain is built from TRBV10-3 and TRBJ1-3, with a weak D call TRBD1 (5 bases). From germline, CDR1 is ENHRY and CDR2 SYGVKD. Trimming left V 9 bases short and J 1 base short, with 19 bases between. The CDR3 has 16 residues. CDR3 bases: TGTGCCATGGCTGGGGGGAGCCCTTCGTCTGGAAACACCATATATTTT. Amino acids: CAMAGGSPSSGNTIYF.

This clonotype was seen at least ten times. The chain is built from TRBV6-1 and TRBJ2-1, with TRBD2 as a possible D gene (6 bases). Germline V gene sequence: CDR1 MNHNS, CDR2 SASEGT. The CDR3 totals 14 residues. Trimming pared 5 bases from V and 0 bases from J, leaving 8 bases between. The CDR3 loop reads CASSISGSYNEQFF. CDR3 coding DNA: TGTGCCAGCAGTATTAGCGGCTCCTACAATGAGCAGTTCTTC.

The V gene is TRBV12-5, the J gene TRBJ2-5; D is possibly TRBD1 (6 bases). CDR3 length: 14 residues. The V end was cut by 2 bases, the J end by 1 base, with 8 bases between. The germline V gene encodes CDR1 LGHNT and CDR2 FRNRAP. The CDR3 is CASGLSTGQETQYF. CDR3 DNA: TGTGCTAGTGGTTTGTCGACAGGCCAAGAGACCCAGTACTTC. Variable domain in full (rest from reference TRBV12-5 and TRBJ2-5): DARVTQTPRHKVTEMGQEVTMRCQPILGHNTVFWYRQTMMQGLELLAYFRNRAPLDDSGMPKDRFSAEMPDATLATLKIQPSEPRDSAVYFCASGLSTGQETQYFGPGTRLLVL.

This clonotype was observed a few times. J is TRBJ2-7 and V is TRBV7-3; 7 nucleotides line up with TRBD2. Germline assignment: CDR1 SGHTA and CDR2 FQGTGA. The CDR3 has 14 amino acids. V was pared by 3 bases and J by 3 bases, with 5 bases of the junction left unmatched. The CDR3 region has the DNA TGTGCCAGCAGCTTGGGAGGGGCTTTCTACGAGCAGTACTTC. This sequence encodes CASSLGGAFYEQYF. The complete variable domain, with remaining parts taken from reference TRBV7-3 and TRBJ2-7, reads GAGVSQTPSNKVTEKGKYVELRCDPISGHTALYWYRQSLGQGPEFLIYFQGTGAADDSGLPNDRFFAVRPEGSVSTLKIQRTERGDSAVYLCASSLGGAFYEQYFGPGTRLTVT.